This T cell receptor beta chain was sequenced during a study of vaccination and CD4 T cells after COVID-19 (dated by TCRdb to 2021 to 2024). Context from the whole study: Every convalescent patient had a positive nasal swab PCR test for SARS-CoV-2, with mild disease in nine patients and severe disease in one. In the convalescent cohort there were six males and four females, among whom were two Hispanic individuals, seven Caucasians, two Asians and one multiracial person. Each participant got two doses of either the Pfizer-BioNTech BNT162b2 vaccine (n=8) or the Moderna mRNA-1273 vaccine (n=2). Post-COVID blood samples were collected from convalescent patients a median of around 100 days after diagnosis, with a range of about 30 to 161 days. Post-vaccine blood samples were obtained a median of approximately 70 days after the second vaccine dose, with a range of roughly 13 to 250 days. For stimulating the cultures, overlapping spike peptide pools were used, derived from SARS-CoV-2 as well as from the common cold coronaviruses HCoV-NL63, HCoV-OC43 and HCoV-229E. Control cultures received a CEFX viral epitope pool as the positive control, an HIV-1 Nef peptide pool as the negative control, or no peptide. In roughly nine COVID-19 convalescent patients and several infection-naive healthy vaccine recipients, the spike-specific CD4+ TCR repertoire before mRNA vaccination was compared with the repertoire after mRNA vaccination. Results the study describes overall, beyond this receptor: Among convalescent patients, a median around 86% of the SARS-CoV-2-reactive clones seen after vaccination appeared only after vaccination, which suggests priming specific to the vaccine. Of the vaccine-specific clones in convalescent patients, 304 of 307, or nearly all, reacted only to SARS-CoV-2 spike and did not cross-react with common cold coronaviruses. An increase in the median number of SARS-CoV-2-reactive clonotypes from approximately 20 after infection to roughly 38 after vaccination was observed, but the change was not found to be significant. The study included relatively few convalescent patients and did not analyze early timepoints after natural infection.

Reading the label with the study, this specimen's treatment or condition is: approximately 10-day PBMC culture with coronavirus spike peptide pools or control peptides (ViraFEST assay). The study used the ViraFEST assay, which expanded antigen-specific T cells with peptide pools and then identified expanded clonotypes by TCR sequencing. The positive SARS-CoV-2 PCR tests of the convalescent patients were dated from March to December 2020, before the Alpha, Beta and Delta variants emerged in the United States. About 2 million PBMCs per well were cultured in IMDM with 5% human AB serum and around 10 IU/ml IL-2, plus 10 ug/ml peptide pools. On days 3 and 7, half of the culture medium was replaced with fresh IL-2-containing medium. After 10 to 11 days of culture, CD4+ T cells were isolated by negative selection with the EasySep CD4+ T cell isolation kit. Ficoll-Paque Plus gradient centrifugation was used to isolate PBMCs from whole blood, and the isolated PBMCs were then either used fresh or cryopreserved at -140C. Triplicate wells were generally used for each culture condition.

The library was built by means of PCR. DNA from cultured CD4+ T cells underwent TCR sequencing with the Oncomine TCR Beta short-read assay at the Johns Hopkins FTIC core. Genomic DNA was extracted from the cultured CD4+ T cells with the QIAamp micro DNA kit. Oncomine TCR Beta libraries from cultured CD4+ T cells were pooled with unique dual indexes and sequenced on an Illumina iSeq 100. As for the authors' bioinformatics: Non-productive sequences were filtered out, and CDR3s that did not start with C, did not end with F or W, or were shorter than 7 amino acids were discarded. The MANAFEST web application was used to identify antigen-specific clonotypes by comparing peptide-stimulated wells against reference wells and other culture wells. For a clone to be called positive, the clone needed an FDR below 0.05, an odds ratio above 5, and a productive frequency above 0.1% in at least two of three replicate wells. Clonotypes that were significantly expanded in both SARS-CoV-2 spike wells and at least one common cold coronavirus spike condition were defined as cross-reactive. CDR3 homology was assessed with Levenshtein distances (stringdist) and unrooted phylogenetic trees (ape) in R version 3.6.1. TCRdb took the public reads, trimmed them with fastp at Q25, ran MiXCR for clone calling and kept in-frame beta chains. Records with the same CDR3 protein are collapsed into one entry carrying the most frequent genes and DNA. The V and J calls and clone size are TCRdb's, not the authors'. The sample includes approximately 25,000 distinct CDR3 sequences, with about three fifths observed a single time. The ten top clones hold 7.8% of the sample.

Comments on this clonotype: Its antigen remains unidentified. Base qualities are missing; no much larger clone stands one base away.

The origin of this receptor is a human donor who had recovered from COVID-19. Sequenced material: CD4+ T cells from blood, cultured in vitro.

For the CDR3, the sequence is CASSPRQGVRDYTF. The bases are TGTGCCAGCAGCCCTCGACAGGGTGTTCGAGACTACACCTTC. The V and J genes are TRBV21-1 and TRBJ1-2; the table's TRBD1 call for D was not verified on the DNA. TRBV21-1 is noted as a pseudogene. The CDR3 contains 14 residues, cysteine and phenylalanine counted. Only CDR3 DNA is held: 42 bases, read in frame from base 1.